Listed below are T cell receptor beta chains from one sample, sequenced in a study of cytomegalovirus exposure and HLA in healthy donors. Sequencing used immunoSEQ multiplex PCR; TCRdb keeps in-frame clones, though not all of them. The profile shows around 150,000 clones, approximately 70% of them singletons. Sequencing input: PBMCs. All receptors come from a woman aged 40 to 55 in good health and CMV-seropositive. Each CDR3 is given with its conserved first and last residue. Fields, in order: J gene, D gene, clone size, V gene, CDR3 protein, CDR3 DNA. D genes are given only for firm matches. Only part of the rows carry a size: once, few, many, or a class if the clone is expanded.

>TRBJ2-7|TRBD2|-|TRBV9
CASSVGTSGGEQYF
TGTGCCAGCAGCGTCGGGACTAGCGGCGGCGAGCAGTACTTC
>TRBJ1-1|-|-|TRBV7-3
CASSRGHGNTEAFF
TGTGCCAGCAGCCGGGGACACGGGAACACTGAAGCTTTCTTT
>TRBJ1-4|-|few|TRBV5-4
CASNSQGGDEKLFF
TGTGCCAGCAACTCACAGGGTGGGGATGAAAAACTGTTTTTT
>TRBJ1-2|-|-|TRBV4-2
CASSQDETGQLYGYTF
TGTGCCAGCAGCCAAGATGAAACGGGACAACTCTATGGCTACACCTTC
>TRBJ2-1|-|-|TRBV2
CAGLTGAFTRSYNEQFF
TGTGCCGGACTAACCGGGGCCTTTACCCGCTCCTACAATGAGCAGTTCTTC
>TRBJ1-2|TRBD1|-|TRBV7-3
CASSLDHRGDNYGYTF
TGTGCCAGCAGCTTGGACCACAGGGGAGATAACTATGGCTACACCTTC
>TRBJ2-7|-|-|TRBV5-1
CASSLSNGAGTYEQYF
TGCGCCAGCAGCTTGTCTAATGGGGCAGGTACCTACGAGCAGTACTTC
>TRBJ2-7|TRBD1|-|TRBV6-5
CASSYSTGGYEQYF
TGTGCCAGCAGTTACTCGACAGGGGGCTACGAGCAGTACTTC
>TRBJ2-3|TRBD2|few|TRBV7-6
CASSLVSVAGGLSTDTQYF
TGTGCCAGCAGCTTAGTGTCAGTAGCGGGGGGCCTATCCACAGATACGCAGTATTTT
>TRBJ2-3|TRBD2|-|TRBV7-2
CASNPGLDGDTQYF
TGTGCCAGCAACCCGGGACTAGACGGGGATACGCAGTATTTT
>TRBJ1-3|-|once|TRBV7-2
CASSPQYAGNTIYF
TGTGCCAGCAGCCCACAGTATGCTGGAAACACCATATATTTT
>TRBJ2-2|-|few|TRBV28
CASSLPRGNTGELFF
TGTGCCAGCAGTTTACCAAGGGGCAACACCGGGGAGCTGTTTTTT
>TRBJ1-4|-|-|TRBV28
CASTAGFEKLFF
TGTGCCAGCACCGCAGGGTTTGAAAAACTGTTTTTT
>TRBJ2-1|TRBD2|-|TRBV19
CATALLADPHNEQFF
TGTGCCACCGCACTTCTAGCGGACCCCCACAATGAGCAGTTCTTC
>TRBJ1-6|-|-|TRBV27
CASSPDSYNSPLHF
TGTGCCAGCAGTCCGGACAGTTATAATTCACCCCTCCACTTT
>TRBJ2-1|TRBD1|once|TRBV5-1
CASSLDGQGNEQFF
TGCGCCAGCAGCTTGGACGGACAGGGAAATGAGCAGTTCTTC
>TRBJ2-7|TRBD2|few|TRBV6-1
CASSEVGLAGGPVEQYF
TGTGCCAGCAGTGAAGTGGGACTAGCGGGGGGGCCGGTCGAGCAGTACTTC
>TRBJ1-1|TRBD1|-|TRBV5-1
CASSFGTGRASGTEAFF
TGCGCCAGCAGCTTTGGGACAGGGCGAGCATCAGGCACTGAAGCTTTCTTT
>TRBJ1-2|TRBD1|-|TRBV6-1
CASSERTGRGGYPF
TGTGCCAGCAGTGAACGGACAGGGAGGGGTGGCTACCCCTTC
>TRBJ2-1|TRBD2|-|TRBV7-2
CASSFSGGAGREQFF
TGTGCCAGCAGCTTTAGCGGGGGGGCAGGACGTGAGCAGTTCTTC
>TRBJ1-1|-|-|TRBV6-5
CASSSLGGKNTEAFF
TGTGCCAGCAGTTCCTTGGGAGGCAAGAACACTGAAGCTTTCTTT
>TRBJ1-5|TRBD1|-|TRBV19
CASSTQGQGNNQPQHF
TGTGCCAGTAGCACCCAAGGACAGGGCAACAATCAGCCCCAGCATTTT
>TRBJ2-7|TRBD1|-|TRBV6-5
CASSPRQGSYEQYF
TGTGCCAGCAGCCCACGACAGGGGTCCTACGAGCAGTACTTC
>TRBJ2-7|TRBD1|-|TRBV27
CATRQGIFDEQYF
TGTGCCACCCGACAGGGAATATTCGACGAGCAGTACTTC
>TRBJ2-7|TRBD1|-|TRBV4-2
CASSQPTQGAPGEQYF
TGTGCCAGCAGCCAACCTACCCAGGGGGCGCCGGGCGAGCAGTACTTC
>TRBJ2-5|TRBD2|-|TRBV28
CASSDTSGSQETQYF
TGTGCCAGCAGTGACACTAGCGGGTCTCAAGAGACCCAGTACTTC
>TRBJ1-5|-|-|TRBV28
CASIFQGGREEQPQHF
TGTGCCAGCATTTTTCAGGGTGGCAGGGAGGAACAGCCCCAGCATTTT
>TRBJ1-2|-|-|TRBV4-3
CASSPLTDRDGYTF
TGCGCCAGCAGCCCCTTAACCGACAGAGATGGCTACACCTTC
>TRBJ1-2|-|-|TRBV5-1
CASSFSLAGEGYPF
TGCGCCAGCAGCTTCTCCCTTGCAGGGGAAGGCTACCCCTTC
>TRBJ1-2|TRBD1|few|TRBV27
CASSPWGQGDGYTF
TGTGCCAGCAGTCCGTGGGGACAGGGAGACGGCTACACCTTC
>TRBJ1-2|TRBD1|-|TRBV6-5
CASRAGGPSNYGYTF
TGTGCCAGCAGGGCAGGGGGGCCTTCTAACTATGGCTACACCTTC
>TRBJ1-6|TRBD1|once|TRBV18
CASSPGQGGDSPLHF
TGTGCCAGCTCACCGGGACAGGGCGGAGATTCACCCCTCCACTTT
>TRBJ1-1|TRBD1|-|TRBV7-3
CASSLGTADKAFF
TGTGCCAGCAGTCTCGGGACAGCGGATAAGGCTTTCTTT
>TRBJ2-3|-|-|TRBV2
CASSESGQGADTQYF
TGTGCCAGCAGTGAAAGTGGGCAGGGTGCAGATACGCAGTATTTT
>TRBJ1-2|-|-|TRBV7-2
CASSLWPGREVYGYTF
TGTGCCAGCAGCTTATGGCCCGGCAGGGAGGTCTATGGCTACACCTTC
>TRBJ2-5|-|once|TRBV27
CASSSYGTPLLKTQYF
TGTGCCAGCAGTTCCTACGGGACACCCTTACTTAAGACCCAGTACTTC
>TRBJ2-1|-|-|TRBV5-8
CASSFGGTANEQFF
TGTGCCAGCAGCTTTGGAGGGACGGCCAATGAGCAGTTCTTC
>TRBJ1-5|-|-|TRBV6-6
CASTYEEDQPQHF
TGTGCCAGCACCTATGAGGAAGATCAGCCCCAGCATTTT
>TRBJ1-2|TRBD1|-|TRBV29-1
CSAQTGGEGYTF
TGCAGCGCCCAGACAGGGGGCGAAGGCTACACCTTC
>TRBJ2-5|TRBD2|-|TRBV4-1
CASSQGFWETSGGQPQETQYF
TGCGCCAGCAGCCAAGGGTTCTGGGAGACTAGCGGGGGCCAACCACAAGAGACCCAGTACTTC
>TRBJ2-1|TRBD2|-|TRBV7-2
CASSLHGTSGSNEQFF
TGTGCCAGCAGCCTACACGGGACTAGCGGGAGCAATGAGCAGTTCTTC
>TRBJ2-1|TRBD1|-|TRBV28
CASSSTGGYSYNEQFF
TGTGCCAGCAGTTCGACAGGGGGCTACTCCTACAATGAGCAGTTCTTC
>TRBJ1-4|-|once|TRBV28
CASQAPEKLFF
TGTGCCAGCCAAGCTCCGGAAAAACTGTTTTTT
>TRBJ2-3|TRBD2|once|TRBV5-1
CASSVLSGTSTDTQYF
TGCGCCAGCAGCGTCCTTAGCGGGACGAGCACAGATACGCAGTATTTT
>TRBJ2-7|TRBD2|-|TRBV28
CASKKGGSSYEQYF
TGTGCCAGCAAAAAGGGCGGGAGTTCCTACGAGCAGTACTTC
>TRBJ1-5|-|-|TRBV19
CASSNQGLGNQPQHF
TGTGCCAGTAGTAATCAGGGGCTGGGCAATCAGCCCCAGCATTTT
>TRBJ1-2|-|few|TRBV19
CASSFRGSYGYTF
TGTGCCAGTAGTTTCAGGGGCAGCTATGGCTACACCTTC
>TRBJ2-7|TRBD2|-|TRBV18
CASSPPVGTSGRNLTYEQYF
TGTGCCAGCTCTCCTCCGGTGGGGACTAGCGGGAGGAACCTCACCTACGAGCAGTACTTC